This TCR beta chain is from a study of Ad26.COV2.S vaccination and SARS-CoV-2 variants. Treatment denoted: some 20 received Ad26.COV2.S at low or high dose, single or two shots; five or six received placebo; per-sample allocation not given. It was on day 63 after the first vaccine or placebo injection that samples were taken. Germline V gene data show CDR1 as SNHLY and CDR2 as FYNNEI. Deletions cut 4 bases from V and 4 bases from J, with 10 bases between. The CDR3 is made up of 14 amino acids. The assay was immunoSEQ multiplex PCR, and TCRdb's table has in-frame clones only and misses some. This table has 430,000 or so clones, roughly 90% appearing once.

The sample in question was peripheral blood, obtained in a trial of Ad26.COV2.S vaccine versus placebo. This sequence joins TRBV2 and TRBJ1-4; the D gene is possibly TRBD1 (5 bases). The sequence was collected from a person aged 18-60 years who received the Ad26.COV2.S COVID-19 vaccine or a placebo. CDR3 DNA sequence: TGTGCCAGCAGTGGAGGGGAGGATAATGAAAAACTGTTTTTT. As protein: CASSGGEDNEKLFF.